A selection of T cell receptor beta chains follows, all from one sample in a study of blood T cell repertoires in COVID-19. The data were produced by immunoSEQ multiplex PCR, yet TCRdb's version contains in-frame clones alone and is incomplete. In the table there are under 250,000 clones, 80% of which are singletons. The specimen sequenced was PBMCs or T cells enriched from blood (not recorded which). These receptors were collected from a man aged 25-40 years with acute COVID-19. CDR3s leave out the opening cysteine and the closing phenylalanine or tryptophan.

J | V | CDR3
TRBJ1-1 | TRBV2 | ATTRPGWNTEAF
TRBJ2-7 | TRBV3-1/TRBV3-2 | ASSRREGSYEQY
TRBJ2-5 | TRBV3-1/TRBV3-2 | ASGQDQETQY
TRBJ2-5 | TRBV4-2 | ASSQEWGTSGGNQETQY
TRBJ2-2 | TRBV6-4 | ASSPGQGTGELF
TRBJ2-5 | TRBV18 | ASSPPGQETQY
TRBJ2-1 | TRBV9 | ASSVGLADEQF
TRBJ1-2 | TRBV30 | AWRTLKPGSYRRLYGYT
TRBJ2-5 | TRBV2 | ASSEYRGGGAVTQY
TRBJ1-2 | TRBV9 | ASSGQGIYGYT
TRBJ1-2 | TRBV1 | TSSPEQGPSYGYT
TRBJ2-1 | TRBV19 | ASSGRIPPNEQF
TRBJ1-1 | TRBV6-5 | ASSYADSNTEAF
TRBJ1-1 | TRBV10-3 | AIMGANTEAF